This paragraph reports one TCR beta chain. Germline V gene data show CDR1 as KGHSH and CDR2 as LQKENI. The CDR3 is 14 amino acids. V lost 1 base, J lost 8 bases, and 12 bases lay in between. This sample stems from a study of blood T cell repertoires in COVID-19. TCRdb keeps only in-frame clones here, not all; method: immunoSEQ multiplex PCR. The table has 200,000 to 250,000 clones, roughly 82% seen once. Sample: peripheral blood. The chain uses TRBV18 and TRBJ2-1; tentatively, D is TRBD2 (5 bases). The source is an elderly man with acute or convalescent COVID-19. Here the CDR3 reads CASSPRSGGHEQFF. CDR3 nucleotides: TGTGCCAGCTCACCACGGTCCGGCGGGCATGAGCAGTTCTTC.